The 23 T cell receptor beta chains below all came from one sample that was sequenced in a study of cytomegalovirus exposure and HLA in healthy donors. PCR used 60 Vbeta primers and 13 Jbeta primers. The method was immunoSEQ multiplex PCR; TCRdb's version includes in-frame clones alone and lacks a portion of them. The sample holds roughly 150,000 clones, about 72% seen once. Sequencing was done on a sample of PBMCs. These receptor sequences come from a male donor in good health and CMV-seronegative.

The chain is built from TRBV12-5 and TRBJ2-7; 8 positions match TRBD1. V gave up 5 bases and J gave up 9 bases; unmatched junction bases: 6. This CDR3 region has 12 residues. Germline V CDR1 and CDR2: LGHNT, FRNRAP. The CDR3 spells CASGADRERQYF. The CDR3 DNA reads TGTGCTAGTGGTGCGGACAGGGAGCGGCAGTACTTC.

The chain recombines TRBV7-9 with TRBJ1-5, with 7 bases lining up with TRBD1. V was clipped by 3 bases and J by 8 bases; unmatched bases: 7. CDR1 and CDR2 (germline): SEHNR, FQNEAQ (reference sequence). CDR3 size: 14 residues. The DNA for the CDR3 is TGTGCCAGCAGCTTCGGACAGGTGGGTGAGCCCCAGCATTTT. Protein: CASSFGQVGEPQHF.

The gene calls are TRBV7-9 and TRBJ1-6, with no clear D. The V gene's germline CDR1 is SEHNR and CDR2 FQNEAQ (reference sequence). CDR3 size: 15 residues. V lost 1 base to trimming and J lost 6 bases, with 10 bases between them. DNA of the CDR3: TGTGCCAGCAGCTTAGGCGGATTCCGTAATTCACCCCTCCACTTT. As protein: CASSLGGFRNSPLHF.

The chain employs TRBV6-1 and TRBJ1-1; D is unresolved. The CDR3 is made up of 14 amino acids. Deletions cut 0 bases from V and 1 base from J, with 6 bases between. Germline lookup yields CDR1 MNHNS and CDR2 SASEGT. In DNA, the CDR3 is TGTGCCAGCAGTGAAGCTAGCACGAACACTGAAGCTTTCTTT. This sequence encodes CASSEASTNTEAFF.

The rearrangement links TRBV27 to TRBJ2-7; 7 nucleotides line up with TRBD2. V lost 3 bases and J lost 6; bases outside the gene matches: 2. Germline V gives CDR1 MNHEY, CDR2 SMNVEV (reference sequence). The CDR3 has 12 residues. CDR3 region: CASSFGGIEQYF. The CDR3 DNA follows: TGTGCCAGCAGTTTCGGGGGGATCGAGCAGTACTTC.

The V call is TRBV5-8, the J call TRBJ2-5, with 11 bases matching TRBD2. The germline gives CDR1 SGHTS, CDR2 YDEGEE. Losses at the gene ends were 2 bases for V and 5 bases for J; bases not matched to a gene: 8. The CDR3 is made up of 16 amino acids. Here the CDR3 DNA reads TGTGCCAGCAGCTTAGGGCTAGCGGGAGGCGTTGAGACCCAGTACTTC. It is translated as CASSLGLAGGVETQYF. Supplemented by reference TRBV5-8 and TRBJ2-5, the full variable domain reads EAGVTQSPTHLIKTRGQQATLRCSPISGHTSVYWYQQALGLGLQFLLWYDEGEERNRGNFPPRFSGRQFPNYSSELNVNALELEDSALYLCASSLGLAGGVETQYFGPGTRLLVL.

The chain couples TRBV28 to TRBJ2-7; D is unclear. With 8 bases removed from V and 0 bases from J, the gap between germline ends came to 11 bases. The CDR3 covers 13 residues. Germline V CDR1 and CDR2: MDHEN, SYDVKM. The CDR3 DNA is TGTGCCAGCCTCATGGGCAGCTCCTACGAGCAGTACTTC. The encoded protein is CASLMGSSYEQYF.

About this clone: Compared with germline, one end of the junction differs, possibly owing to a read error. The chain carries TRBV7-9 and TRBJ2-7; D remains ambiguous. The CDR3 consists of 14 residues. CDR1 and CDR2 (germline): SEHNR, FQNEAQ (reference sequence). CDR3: CSSSSSLNSYEQYF. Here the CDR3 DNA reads TGTTCCAGCAGCTCGTCCCTAAACTCCTACGAGCAGTACTTC.

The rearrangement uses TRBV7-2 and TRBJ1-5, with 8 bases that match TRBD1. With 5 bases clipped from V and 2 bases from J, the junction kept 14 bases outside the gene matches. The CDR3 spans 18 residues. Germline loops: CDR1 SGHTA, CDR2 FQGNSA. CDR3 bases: TGTGCCAGCAGCAAAGACAGGGGCCTCCAGGTAGGCAATCAGCCCCAGCATTTT. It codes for CASSKDRGLQVGNQPQHF.

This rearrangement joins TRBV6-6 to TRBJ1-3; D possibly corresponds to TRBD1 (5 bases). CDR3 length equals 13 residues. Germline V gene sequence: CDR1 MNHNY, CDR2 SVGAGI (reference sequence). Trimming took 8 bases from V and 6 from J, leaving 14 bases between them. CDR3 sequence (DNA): TGTGCCAGCGGACACGACGGAGAAAACACCATATATTTT. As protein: CASGHDGENTIYF.

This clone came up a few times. Written as DNA, the CDR3 is TGTGCCAGCACCCAAGGCAGGGAGCAGTACTTC. Protein sequence: CASTQGREQYF. The V gene is TRBV28, the J gene TRBJ2-7; D remains ambiguous. CDR1 and CDR2 (germline): MDHEN, SYDVKM. This CDR3 is 11 amino acids long. Trimming removed 7 bases at V and 7 bases at J, with 11 bases between.

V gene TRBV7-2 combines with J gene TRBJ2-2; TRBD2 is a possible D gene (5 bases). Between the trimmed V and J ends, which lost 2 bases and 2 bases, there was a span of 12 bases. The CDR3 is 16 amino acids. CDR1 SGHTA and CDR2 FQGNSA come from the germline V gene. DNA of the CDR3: TGTGCCAGCAGCTTAACCCTAGCTGCTAACACCGGGGAGCTGTTTTTT. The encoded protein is CASSLTLAANTGELFF.

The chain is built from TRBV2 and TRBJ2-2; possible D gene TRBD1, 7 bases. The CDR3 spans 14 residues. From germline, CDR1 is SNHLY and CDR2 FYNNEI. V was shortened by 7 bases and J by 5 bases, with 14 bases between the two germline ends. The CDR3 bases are TGTGCCAGCACGGGAGAGGGGGCAACCGGGGAGCTGTTTTTT. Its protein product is CASTGEGATGELFF.

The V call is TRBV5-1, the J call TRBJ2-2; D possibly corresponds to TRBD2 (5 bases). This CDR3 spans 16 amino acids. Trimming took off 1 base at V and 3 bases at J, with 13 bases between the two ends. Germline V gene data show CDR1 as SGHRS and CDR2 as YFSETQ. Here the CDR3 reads CASSLWGVKDTGELFF. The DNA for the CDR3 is TGCGCCAGCAGCTTGTGGGGAGTTAAAGACACCGGGGAGCTGTTTTTT.

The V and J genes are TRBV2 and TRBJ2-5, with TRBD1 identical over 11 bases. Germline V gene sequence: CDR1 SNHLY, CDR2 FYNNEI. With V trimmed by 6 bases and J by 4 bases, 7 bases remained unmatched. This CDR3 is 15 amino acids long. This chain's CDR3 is CASRATGQGAETQYF. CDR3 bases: TGTGCCAGCAGAGCCACCGGACAGGGGGCAGAGACCCAGTACTTC.

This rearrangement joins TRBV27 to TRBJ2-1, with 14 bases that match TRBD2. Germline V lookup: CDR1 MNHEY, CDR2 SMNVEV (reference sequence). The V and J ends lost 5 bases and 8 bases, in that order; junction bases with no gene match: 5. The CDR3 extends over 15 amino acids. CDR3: CASSPGTSGRYEQFF. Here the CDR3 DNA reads TGTGCCAGCAGTCCCGGGACTAGCGGGAGATATGAGCAGTTCTTC.

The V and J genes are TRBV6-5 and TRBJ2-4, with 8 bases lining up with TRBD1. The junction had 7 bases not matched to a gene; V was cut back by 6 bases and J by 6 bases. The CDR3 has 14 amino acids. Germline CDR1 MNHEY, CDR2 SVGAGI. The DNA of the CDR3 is TGTGCCAGCAGCCGCCAGGGGGCTGGAAACATTCAGTACTTC. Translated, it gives CASSRQGAGNIQYF.

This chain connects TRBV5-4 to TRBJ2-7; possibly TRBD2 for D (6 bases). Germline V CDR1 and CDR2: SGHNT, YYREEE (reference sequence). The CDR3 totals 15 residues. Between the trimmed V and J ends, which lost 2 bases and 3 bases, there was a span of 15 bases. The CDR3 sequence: CASSFEEGAFYEQYF. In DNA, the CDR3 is TGTGCCAGCAGCTTTGAGGAGGGAGCTTTCTACGAGCAGTACTTC.

CDR3 residues: CASSSGGNTEAFF. The CDR3, as DNA: TGTGCCAGCAGCTCCGGGGGGAACACTGAAGCTTTCTTT. The chain joins TRBV7-3 to TRBJ1-1, with D perhaps TRBD1 (5 bases). CDR1 is SGHTA and CDR2 is FQGTGA in the germline V gene. Trimming cost V 4 bases and J 1 base, with 7 bases left between them. This CDR3 is built from 13 residues. Together with reference TRBV7-3 and TRBJ1-1, the CDR3 gives the full variable domain: GAGVSQTPSNKVTEKGKYVELRCDPISGHTALYWYRQSLGQGPEFLIYFQGTGAADDSGLPNDRFFAVRPEGSVSTLKIQRTERGDSAVYLCASSSGGNTEAFFGQGTRLTVV.

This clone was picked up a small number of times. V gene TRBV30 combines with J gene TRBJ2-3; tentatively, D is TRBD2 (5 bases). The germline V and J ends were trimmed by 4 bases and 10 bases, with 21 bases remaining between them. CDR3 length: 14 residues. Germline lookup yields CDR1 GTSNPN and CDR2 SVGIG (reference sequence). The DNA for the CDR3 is TGTGCCTGGACCCCCCCCACACTAGGGTTGGCGCAGTATTTT. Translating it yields CAWTPPTLGLAQYF.

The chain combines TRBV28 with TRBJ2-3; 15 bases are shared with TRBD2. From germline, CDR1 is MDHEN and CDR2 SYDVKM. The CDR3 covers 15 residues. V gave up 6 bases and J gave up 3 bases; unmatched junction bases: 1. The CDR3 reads CASRGLAGGTDTQYF. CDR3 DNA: TGTGCCAGCAGGGGACTAGCGGGAGGAACAGATACGCAGTATTTT.

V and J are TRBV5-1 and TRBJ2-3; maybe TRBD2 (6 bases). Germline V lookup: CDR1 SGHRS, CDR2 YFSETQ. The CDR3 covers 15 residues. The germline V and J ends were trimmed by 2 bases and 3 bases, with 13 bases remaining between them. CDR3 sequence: CASSLEAGRTDTQYF. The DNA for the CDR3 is TGCGCCAGCAGCTTAGAGGCAGGGAGGACAGATACGCAGTATTTT. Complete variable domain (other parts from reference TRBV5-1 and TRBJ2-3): KAGVTQTPRYLIKTRGQQVTLSCSPISGHRSVSWYQQTPGQGLQFLFEYFSETQRNKGNFPGRFSGRQFSNSRSEMNVSTLELGDSALYLCASSLEAGRTDTQYFGPGTRLTVL.

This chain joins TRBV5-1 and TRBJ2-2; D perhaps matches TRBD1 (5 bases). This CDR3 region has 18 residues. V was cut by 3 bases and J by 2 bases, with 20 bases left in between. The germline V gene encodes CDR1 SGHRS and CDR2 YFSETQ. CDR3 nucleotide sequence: TGCGCCAGCAGCTCCCCTCGTCCAGGGATTGTTAACACCGGGGAGCTGTTTTTT. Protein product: CASSSPRPGIVNTGELFF.